This TCR beta chain is from a study of blood T cell repertoires in COVID-19. For the study at large: T cells, B-cell-depleted T cells, or PBMCs provided the cDNA or gDNA that served as material.

Trimming removed 0 bases from V and 7 bases from J; junction bases left unmatched: 4. The germline gives CDR1 MGHRA, CDR2 YSYEKL. This CDR3 spans 17 amino acids. Clones were read by immunoSEQ multiplex PCR, and TCRdb kept only the in-frame ones, dropping some. The profile shows 150,000 to 200,000 clones, approximately 80% of them singletons. The chain carries TRBV4-1 and TRBJ1-6, with 12 bases fitting TRBD1. The source material was PBMCs or T cells enriched from blood (not recorded which). This TCR was recovered from a man aged 35-49 years who had recovered from COVID-19. The CDR3 region is CASSQDGGQGANSPLHF. The CDR3, as DNA: TGCGCCAGCAGCCAAGATGGGGGACAGGGGGCAAATTCACCCCTCCACTTT.